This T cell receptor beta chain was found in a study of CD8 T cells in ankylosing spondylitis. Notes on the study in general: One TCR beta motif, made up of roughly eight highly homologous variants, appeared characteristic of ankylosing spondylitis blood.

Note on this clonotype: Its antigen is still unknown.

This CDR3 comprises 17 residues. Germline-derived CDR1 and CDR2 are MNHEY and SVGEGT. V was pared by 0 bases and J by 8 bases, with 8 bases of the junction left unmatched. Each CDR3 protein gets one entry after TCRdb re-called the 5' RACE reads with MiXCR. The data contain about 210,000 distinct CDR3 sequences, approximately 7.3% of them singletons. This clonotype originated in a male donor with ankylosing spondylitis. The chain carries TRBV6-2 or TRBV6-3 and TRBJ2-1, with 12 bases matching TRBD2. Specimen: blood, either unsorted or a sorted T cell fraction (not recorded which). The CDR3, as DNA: TGTGCCAGCAGTTACTCGAGGCTAGCGGGGGGGCCCTATGAGCAGTTCTTC. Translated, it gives CASSYSRLAGGPYEQFF.